The 17 T cell receptor beta chains listed next were all sequenced from one sample in a study of T cell repertoires in cytomegalovirus infection. What these receptors recognize is not known. MiXCR, run by TCRdb on the reads, gives a single entry per CDR3 protein. The repertoire holds approximately 73,000 distinct CDR3 sequences, with around 40% as singletons. Sequences were derived from CD8+ T cells from cultured PBMCs, sampled from culture after CMV antigen stimulation. The receptors come from a human donor in good health (CMV status not recorded). Some clones in this sample may be carry-over from other donors' samples.

V is TRBV20-1 and J is TRBJ1-2; 7 nucleotides line up with TRBD1. The V gene end was trimmed by 0 bases and the J gene end by 2 bases; junction bases not matched to a gene: 3. CDR1 is DFQATT and CDR2 is SNEGSKA in the germline V gene (reference sequence). The CDR3 sequence is 14 residues long. CDR3 residues: CSAREAQGNYGYTF. CDR3 in DNA: TGCAGTGCTAGAGAGGCACAGGGGAACTATGGCTACACCTTC.

The chain recombines TRBV6-5 with TRBJ2-2; 15 bases are shared with TRBD2. The length of the CDR3 is 20 residues. Germline V gene lookup returns CDR1 MNHEY and CDR2 SVGAGI. Trimming took 6 bases from V and 5 from J; bases not matched to a gene: 16. In nucleotides, the CDR3 is TGTGCCAGCAGCTTTGAGGGACTAGCGGGGGGCAACCATGGGACCGGGGAGCTGTTTTTT. Residues: CASSFEGLAGGNHGTGELFF.

This clonotype was counted only a few times. This sequence joins TRBV7-6 and TRBJ1-1; D not certain. This CDR3 is 16 amino acids long. In germline, CDR1 is SGHVS, CDR2 FNYEAQ. V was pared by 0 bases and J by 5 bases, with 16 bases between. CDR3 DNA sequence: TGTGCCAGCAGCTTAGCGTCATTCGGGGTTCGGACTGAAGCTTTCTTT. Translation: CASSLASFGVRTEAFF. Combining the CDR3 with reference TRBV7-6 and TRBJ1-1 gives the whole variable domain GAGVSQSPRYKVTKRGQDVALRCDPISGHVSLYWYRQALGQGPEFLTYFNYEAQQDKSGLPNDRFSAERPEGSISTLTIQRTEQRDSAMYRCASSLASFGVRTEAFFGQGTRLTVV.

This sequence joins TRBV7-9 and TRBJ2-1, with 9 bases fitting TRBD1. Germline-derived CDR1 and CDR2 are SEHNR and FQNEAQ (reference sequence). The V segment lost 0 bases and the J segment 5 bases; nucleotides outside the gene matches: 2. The CDR3 extends over 15 amino acids. CDR3 protein: CASSLAGQGDNEQFF. CDR3 DNA: TGTGCCAGCAGCTTAGCGGGACAGGGTGACAATGAGCAGTTCTTC.

CDR3 coding DNA: TGCGCCAGCAGCTACACCTTGAACACTGAAGCTTTCTTT. As protein: CASSYTLNTEAFF. This rearrangement joins TRBV4-1 to TRBJ1-1; D gene unclear. In germline, CDR1 is MGHRA, CDR2 YSYEKL. The CDR3 runs to 13 residues. V lost 5 bases and J lost 0, with 7 bases in between.

The gene calls are TRBV20-1 and TRBJ2-2; no reliable D call. This CDR3 spans 13 amino acids. The germline CDR1 and CDR2 sequences are DFQATT and SNEGSKA (reference sequence). V shed 7 bases and J shed 0 bases, with 9 bases lying between them. CDR3 nucleotide sequence: TGCAGTGGACGATCCTCGAACACCGGGGAGCTGTTTTTT. It yields the protein CSGRSSNTGELFF.

The rearrangement uses TRBV4-1 and TRBJ2-7; 9 bases align to TRBD1. In germline, CDR1 is MGHRA, CDR2 YSYEKL. With 3 bases clipped from V and 7 bases from J, the junction kept 10 bases outside the gene matches. The CDR3 length is 15 residues. The CDR3 here is CASSHRTGAQREQYF. As DNA, the CDR3 is TGCGCCAGCAGCCACCGGACAGGGGCCCAGAGGGAGCAGTACTTC.

This clonotype has just a few counts. This CDR3 is CASSSVTTGTGELFF. In DNA, the CDR3 is TGTGCCAGCAGCTCCGTGACGACCGGGACAGGGGAGCTGTTTTTT. The rearrangement uses TRBV7-9 and TRBJ2-2; a possible D gene is TRBD1 (6 bases). V was pared by 4 bases and J by 8 bases, with 17 bases between. Germline lookup yields CDR1 SEHNR and CDR2 FQNEAQ (reference sequence). This CDR3 has 15 amino acids.

This CDR3 reads CASSLFGSAASEQYF. The CDR3 DNA sequence: TGTGCCAGCAGCTTATTCGGTAGCGCGGCCTCCGAGCAGTACTTC. This chain joins TRBV7-2 and TRBJ2-7, with D perhaps TRBD2 (5 bases). The CDR3 covers 15 residues. Germline CDR1 and CDR2: SGHTA and FQGNSA. With 2 bases removed from V and 6 bases from J, the gap between germline ends came to 17 bases.

This clonotype occurred once. V and J are TRBV9 and TRBJ1-2, with D possibly being TRBD1 (5 bases). V was shortened by 0 bases and J by 7 bases, with 10 bases between the two germline ends. The CDR3 covers 13 residues. Germline CDR1 reads SGDLS; CDR2 reads YYNGEE. The CDR3 sequence: CASSVEQGGGYTF. For the CDR3, the DNA is TGTGCCAGCAGCGTAGAGCAGGGAGGTGGCTACACCTTC. Complete variable domain (other parts from reference TRBV9 and TRBJ1-2): DSGVTQTPKHLITATGQRVTLRCSPRSGDLSVYWYQQSLDQGLQFLIQYYNGEERAKGNILERFSAQQFPDLHSELNLSSLELGDSALYFCASSVEQGGGYTFGSGTRLTVV.

This clonotype was seen more than once but under ten times. The chain recombines TRBV12-3 or TRBV12-4 with TRBJ1-2; D unresolved. V lost 4 bases and J 9 bases, leaving 12 bases between the germline ends. The CDR3 has 12 residues. The CDR3 DNA reads as TGTGCCAGCAGTTCAGGCCTTGGGAGCTACACCTTC. The encoded protein is CASSSGLGSYTF.

About this clonotype itself: Relative to the germline gene, one junction end is altered; a read error may explain this. V gene TRBV3-1 combines with J gene TRBJ1-3; 7 bases line up with TRBD1. Germline CDR1 and CDR2: LGHDT and YNNKEL (reference sequence). The CDR3 contains 16 residues. The CDR3 loop is CTSSPQGTATGNTIYF. The CDR3 DNA reads as TGTACCAGCAGCCCTCAAGGGACAGCCACTGGAAACACCATATATTTT.

A word on this clonotype: This could be a read error, since a much larger clone is one nucleotide away. The chain couples TRBV4-1 to TRBJ1-3; a possible D gene is TRBD1 (5 bases). Germline lookup yields CDR1 MGHRA and CDR2 YSYEKL. CDR3 length equals 17 residues. CDR3 sequence: CDSSQDSPGTTGNTIYF. DNA of the CDR3: TGCGACAGCAGCCAAGATAGTCCCGGGACTACTGGAAACACCATATATTTT.

This clonotype has a handful of counts. The V call is TRBV7-9, the J call TRBJ1-2, with D possibly matching TRBD1 (6 bases). The CDR3 extends over 16 amino acids. V lost 4 bases and J lost 2, with 17 bases in between. The germline CDR1 and CDR2 sequences are SEHNR and FQNEAQ (reference sequence). CDR3 coding DNA: TGTGCCAGCAGCTCTTCCACCGGGGGGCCGAACTATGGCTACACCTTC. Translated: CASSSSTGGPNYGYTF.

This chain uses TRBV6-1 with TRBJ2-7; D is undetermined. Germline lookup yields CDR1 MNHNS and CDR2 SASEGT. The CDR3 extends over 15 amino acids. Trimming took off 1 base at V and 5 bases at J, with 15 bases between the two ends. CDR3 residues: CASSEVVITVDEQYF. The DNA for the CDR3 is TGTGCCAGCAGTGAAGTTGTAATAACCGTCGACGAGCAGTACTTC.

The J gene is TRBJ2-5, the V gene TRBV7-6; the match to TRBD1 covers 8 bases. Germline V gene sequence: CDR1 SGHVS, CDR2 FNYEAQ. The CDR3 is 16 amino acids. J lost 3 bases, V lost 1 base, and 7 bases had no gene match. CDR3 residues: CASSLGRQGAEETQYF. The CDR3 region has the DNA TGTGCCAGCAGCTTAGGGCGGCAGGGGGCGGAAGAGACCCAGTACTTC.

This chain connects TRBV25-1 to TRBJ1-2; 10 bases line up with TRBD1. The length of the CDR3 is 20 residues. Germline V gene lookup returns CDR1 MGHDK and CDR2 SYGVNS. V shed 6 bases, J shed 6 bases, and the junction held 25 bases outside the gene matches. Here the CDR3 DNA reads TGTGCCAGCAGCGAAGGATTCTTGATGGAACGAGGGACAGGGGTAGATGGCTACACCTTC. This sequence encodes CASSEGFLMERGTGVDGYTF.